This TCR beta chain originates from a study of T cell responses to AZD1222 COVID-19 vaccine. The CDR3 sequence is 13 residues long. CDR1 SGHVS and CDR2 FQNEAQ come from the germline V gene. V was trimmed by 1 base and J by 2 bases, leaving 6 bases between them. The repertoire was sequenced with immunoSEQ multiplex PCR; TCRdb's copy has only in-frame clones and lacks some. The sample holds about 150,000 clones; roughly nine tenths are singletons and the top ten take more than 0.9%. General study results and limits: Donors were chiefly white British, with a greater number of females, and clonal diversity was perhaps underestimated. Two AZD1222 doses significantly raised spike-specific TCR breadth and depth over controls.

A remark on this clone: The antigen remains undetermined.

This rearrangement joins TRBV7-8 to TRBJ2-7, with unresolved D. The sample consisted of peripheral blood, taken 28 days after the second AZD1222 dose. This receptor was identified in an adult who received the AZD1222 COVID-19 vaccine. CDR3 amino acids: CASSLGIPYEQYF. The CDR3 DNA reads TGTGCCAGCAGCTTAGGAATCCCCTACGAGCAGTACTTC. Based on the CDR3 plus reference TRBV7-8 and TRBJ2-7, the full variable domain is GAGVSQSPRYKVAKRGQDVALRCDPISGHVSLFWYQQALGQGPEFLTYFQNEAQLDKSGLPSDRFFAERPEGSVSTLKIQRTQQEDSAVYLCASSLGIPYEQYFGPGTRLTVT.